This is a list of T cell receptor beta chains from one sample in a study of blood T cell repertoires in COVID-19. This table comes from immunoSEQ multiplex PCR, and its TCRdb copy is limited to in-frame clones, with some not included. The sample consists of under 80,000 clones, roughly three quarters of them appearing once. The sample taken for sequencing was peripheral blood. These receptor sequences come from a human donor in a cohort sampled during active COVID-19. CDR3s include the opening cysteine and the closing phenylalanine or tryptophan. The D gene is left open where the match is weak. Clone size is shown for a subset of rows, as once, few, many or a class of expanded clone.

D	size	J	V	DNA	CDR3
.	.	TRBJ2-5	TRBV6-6	TGTGCCAGCAGTTACTCGGCGGCCCCAGCTAAGGAGACCCAGTACTTC	CASSYSAAPAKETQYF
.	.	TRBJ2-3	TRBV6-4	TGTGCCAGCAGTGACGGGCAGGCTAGCACAGATACGCAGTATTTT	CASSDGQASTDTQYF
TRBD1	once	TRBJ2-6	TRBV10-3	TGTGCCATCAGTGGAGACAGGGGGCTTGGGGCCAACGTCCTGACTTTC	CAISGDRGLGANVLTF
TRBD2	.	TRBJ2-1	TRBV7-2	TGTGCCAGCAGCTTAGAAGGGACTAGCGTGCTGGGCGAGCAGTTCTTC	CASSLEGTSVLGEQFF
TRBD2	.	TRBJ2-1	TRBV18	TGTGCCAGCTTCGGCGGGGGGGCCGTCAGGTTCAATGAGCAGTTCTTC	CASFGGGAVRFNEQFF
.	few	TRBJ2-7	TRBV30	TGTGCCTGGGCCGCCAGGGACGAGCAGTACTTC	CAWAARDEQYF
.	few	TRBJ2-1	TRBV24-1	TGTGCCACCAGTGTCGTTTCTAGCTCCTACAATGAGCAGTTCTTC	CATSVVSSSYNEQFF
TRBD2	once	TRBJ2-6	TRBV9	TGTGCCAGCAGCGCCCCAATAGCGGGGGGTACCGGGGCCAACGTCCTGACTTTC	CASSAPIAGGTGANVLTF
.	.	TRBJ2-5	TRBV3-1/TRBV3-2	TGTGCCAGCAGCCAAGATTCAGACCGACAGCGGAGGGTGACCCAGTACTTC	CASSQDSDRQRRVTQYF
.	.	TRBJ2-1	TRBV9	TGTGCCAGCAGCGCCAGCGGGTTTGCGGGGAATGAGCAGTTCTTC	CASSASGFAGNEQFF
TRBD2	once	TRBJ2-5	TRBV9	TGTGCCAGCAGCGAGGTAGGACTAGCGGCAGAGACCCAGTACTTC	CASSEVGLAAETQYF
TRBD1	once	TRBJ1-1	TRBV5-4	TGTGCCAGCAGCCGGGGACAGATGAACACTGAAGCTTTCTTT	CASSRGQMNTEAFF
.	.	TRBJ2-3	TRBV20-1	TGCAGTGCTAGTCGGCAGGCCTCAGATACGCAGTATTTT	CSASRQASDTQYF
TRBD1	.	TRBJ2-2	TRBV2	TGTGCCAGCAGTGAAATGACAGGGGGCATCGGGGAGCTGTTTTTT	CASSEMTGGIGELFF
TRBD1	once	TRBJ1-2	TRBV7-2	TGTGCCAGCAGCTTAGGGACAGGGCTGTATGGCTACACCTTC	CASSLGTGLYGYTF
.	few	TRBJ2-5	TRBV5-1	TGCGCCAGCAGCTTGGGGGACTCCACTCCAGAGACCCAGTACTTC	CASSLGDSTPETQYF
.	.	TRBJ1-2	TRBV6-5	TGTGCCAGCTCCGCTTCGGGGGGCTATGGCTACACCTTC	CASSASGGYGYTF
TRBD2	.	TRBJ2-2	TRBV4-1	TGCGCCAGCAGCCTCCGGACTAGCGGGGCCACCGGGGAGCTGTTTTTT	CASSLRTSGATGELFF
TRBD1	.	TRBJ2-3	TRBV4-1	TGCGCCAGCAGCCTTAGTCCCGGGACAGGGGCAAATACGCAGTATTTT	CASSLSPGTGANTQYF
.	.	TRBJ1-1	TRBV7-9	TGTGCCAGCAGCCCAGGTGGCACTGAAGCTTTCTTT	CASSPGGTEAFF
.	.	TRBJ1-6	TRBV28	TGTGCCAGCAGTCCGACAGTTCGGTCACCCCTCCACTTT	CASSPTVRSPLHF
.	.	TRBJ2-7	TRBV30	TGTGCCTGGACCGACCAGGCCCGCTCCTACGAGCAGTACTTC	CAWTDQARSYEQYF
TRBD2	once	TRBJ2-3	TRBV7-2	TGTGCCAGCAGTCGGGGGGCAGATACGCAGTATTTT	CASSRGADTQYF
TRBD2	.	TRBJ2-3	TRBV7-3	TGTGCCAGCAGCCGGACCACCGGGACTAGCGGGAGTACGCAGTATTTT	CASSRTTGTSGSTQYF
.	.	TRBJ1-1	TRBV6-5	TGTGCCAGCAAGGACAGCCACACTGAAGCTTTCTTT	CASKDSHTEAFF
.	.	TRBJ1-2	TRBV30	TGTGCCTGGCGGAGGACGGCAACCTATGGCTACACCTTC	CAWRRTATYGYTF
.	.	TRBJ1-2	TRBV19	TGTGCCACCGGGGGAGGTCATGGCTACACCTTC	CATGGGHGYTF